This TCR beta chain was recovered during a study of identifying expanded T cells in peripheral blood. TCRdb's copy holds only in-frame clones and misses some; the assay was immunoSEQ multiplex PCR. This sample carries more than 55,000 clones, over 75% of them seen once, and the ten largest clones take less than 5.5%. Overall study results and limits: Technical replicates showed about 1.2 changed clones; two weeks about 16.4; four weeks 19. Variance in clone template counts between approximately two-week samples significantly increased with total template count across all healthy donors.

Healthy donors had no documented immune events, such as infections, while sampled. The CDR3 has 14 amino acids. Between the trimmed V and J ends, which lost 4 bases and 1 base, there was a span of 8 bases. CDR1 and CDR2 from the germline V gene are SNHLY and FYNNEI. A word on this clone: Its antigen is as yet unknown.

Sequencing was carried out using blood. This clonotype was sampled from a person aged 18 to 70 in good health. This chain links TRBV2 with TRBJ1-5, with a weak D call TRBD1 (6 bases). The CDR3 nucleotides read TGTGCCAGCAGTGTACAGGGAAGCAATCAGCCCCAGCATTTT. Translation gives CASSVQGSNQPQHF.